This passage covers 18 T cell receptor beta chains from one sample sequenced in a study of cytomegalovirus exposure and HLA in healthy donors (dated by TCRdb to about 2017). The library was built by means of the immunoSEQ multiplex PCR assay. A mixture of 60 forward primers for TCR Vbeta segments and 13 reverse primers for TCR Jbeta segments was used in the multiplex PCR. TCRdb limited this immuneACCESS table to in-frame rearrangements with V and J called. A share of clones is missing; checked studies link under half to unresolved V genes, and the rest is unexplained. This sample is represented by tens of thousands of clones; just under 85% of them were singletons. The leading ten clones occupy around 5.6% of the sample. Material: PBMCs. These receptor sequences come from a woman between 18 and 30 years old in good health and CMV-seropositive.

The CDR3 DNA sequence: TGTGCCAGCAGCTTGTCTACGGGACATGCGAACACCGGGGAGCTGTTTTTT. This gives the protein CASSLSTGHANTGELFF. The genes are TRBV5-4 and TRBJ2-2; D perhaps matches TRBD1 (6 bases). This CDR3 comprises 17 residues. From germline, CDR1 is SGHNT and CDR2 YYREEE (reference sequence). V was shortened by 1 base and J by 0 bases, with 13 bases between the two germline ends.

This clone was seen only once. The chain combines TRBV5-4 with TRBJ2-6; D uncertain. Trimming removed 4 bases at V and 1 base at J, with 6 bases between. CDR1 is SGHNT, CDR2 YYREEE, per germline (reference sequence). There are 14 residues in the CDR3. This CDR3 reads CASSLVSGANVLTF. The CDR3, as DNA: TGTGCCAGCAGCCTAGTATCTGGGGCCAACGTCCTGACTTTC.

V gene TRBV5-6 combines with J gene TRBJ2-7; D may be TRBD2 (7 bases). The CDR3 runs 16 residues. CDR1 and CDR2 from the germline V gene are SGHDT and YYEEEE. The ends were cut back, 6 bases at V and 6 bases at J, with 25 bases in the middle. The CDR3 DNA is TGTGCCAGCACCTCCGGCGGGGGCGGGATAAGAGGCGAGCAGTACTTC. Translating gives CASTSGGGGIRGEQYF.

V and J are TRBV5-6 and TRBJ2-7; 14 positions agree with TRBD2. V lost 4 bases and J lost 7; bases outside the gene matches: 4. There are 14 residues in the CDR3. The germline gives CDR1 SGHDT, CDR2 YYEEEE. The CDR3 reads CASSGGLAGVEQYF. The CDR3 DNA reads TGTGCCAGCAGCGGGGGACTAGCGGGGGTTGAGCAGTACTTC.

This clone was seen only once. The chain has TRBV5-1 and TRBJ2-1; D remains unclear. The CDR3 runs to 16 residues. Germline CDR1 and CDR2: SGHRS and YFSETQ. Trimming left V 4 bases short and J 5 bases short, with 19 bases between. The CDR3 here is CASSANEATLNNEQFF. The CDR3 DNA sequence: TGCGCCAGCAGCGCCAACGAGGCGACGTTAAACAATGAGCAGTTCTTC.

The chain carries TRBV28 and TRBJ2-1; perhaps TRBD2 as D (6 bases). In germline, CDR1 is MDHEN, CDR2 SYDVKM. The CDR3 totals 15 residues. Trimming removed 8 bases at V and 0 bases at J, with 14 bases between. The CDR3 DNA follows: TGTGCCAGCTTCACGATGGGGGGCTCCTACAATGAGCAGTTCTTC. Translated: CASFTMGGSYNEQFF.

This sequence joins TRBV7-9 and TRBJ2-3; D unclear. The CDR3 totals 15 residues. Trimming stripped 5 bases from V and 2 bases from J, with 14 bases between. Germline values: CDR1 SEHNR, CDR2 FQNEAQ (reference sequence). The CDR3 region has the DNA TGTGCCAGCAGCCCGTCTCTAGGTATCACAGATACGCAGTATTTT. Amino acids: CASSPSLGITDTQYF.

This clone was observed a single time. The rearrangement uses TRBV7-9 and TRBJ2-2; TRBD2 might be the D (5 bases). With 2 bases removed from V and 5 bases from J, the gap between germline ends came to 12 bases. This CDR3 has 15 residues. The germline gives CDR1 SEHNR, CDR2 FQNEAQ (reference sequence). CDR3 DNA: TGTGCCAGCAGCTTATCGGGGATCCAGACCGGGGAGCTGTTTTTT. Its translation is CASSLSGIQTGELFF.

This chain uses TRBV6-1 with TRBJ1-4, with D maybe TRBD1 (5 bases). The V and J ends lost 6 bases and 3 bases respectively, with 8 bases between them. CDR1 and CDR2 from the germline V gene are MNHNS and SASEGT. This CDR3 spans 13 amino acids. In DNA form, the CDR3 reads TGTGCCAGCAGATGGGGCCCTAATGAAAAACTGTTTTTT. Translated: CASRWGPNEKLFF.

This chain joins TRBV21-1 and TRBJ2-7; the table's D call of TRBD2 was not tested on the DNA. TRBV21-1 is designated a pseudogene. The CDR3 contains 15 residues. In nucleotides, the CDR3 is TGTGCCAGCAGTTTACCGGGACTAGCCTCCAACGAGCAGTACTTC. Amino acids: CASSLPGLASNEQYF.

The chain carries TRBV6-6 and TRBJ2-1; 9 nucleotides align to TRBD2. Germline CDR1 is MNHNY and CDR2 is SVGAGI (reference sequence). This CDR3 region has 15 residues. With V trimmed by 2 bases and J by 7 bases, 6 bases remained unmatched. The CDR3, as DNA: TGTGCCAGCAGTTACCGCGGGAGGGCCCCTAATGAGCAGTTCTTC. It is translated as CASSYRGRAPNEQFF.

The chain recombines TRBV5-1 with TRBJ1-1, with TRBD1 identical over 7 bases. Looked up from germline, CDR1 is SGHRS and CDR2 is YFSETQ. Trimming took 4 bases from V and 1 from J; bases not matched to a gene: 4. The CDR3 covers 14 residues. In nucleotides, the CDR3 is TGCGCCAGCAGCCAAGGGACAGCGAACACTGAAGCTTTCTTT. This translates into CASSQGTANTEAFF.

This rearrangement joins TRBV7-2 to TRBJ1-2; D may be TRBD1 (5 bases). Germline V gene lookup returns CDR1 SGHTA and CDR2 FQGNSA. V lost 5 bases and J lost 3, with 13 bases in between. CDR3 length: 14 residues. CDR3 bases: TGTGCCAGCAGCCGCGGGGGTTCTGACTATGGCTACACCTTC. Protein: CASSRGGSDYGYTF. Filled out from reference TRBV7-2 and TRBJ1-2, the complete variable domain reads GAGVSQSPSNKVTEKGKDVELRCDPISGHTALYWYRQSLGQGLEFLIYFQGNSAPDKSGLPSDRFSAERTGGSVSTLTIQRTQQEDSAVYLCASSRGGSDYGYTFGSGTRLTVV.

This chain joins TRBV27 and TRBJ2-7; tentatively, D is TRBD1 (6 bases). Deletions cut 0 bases from V and 6 bases from J, with 21 bases between. Germline V CDR1 and CDR2: MNHEY, SMNVEV (reference sequence). This CDR3 spans 17 amino acids. DNA for the CDR3: TGTGCCAGCAGTTTATCGGGCGCTACAGGGTACTGGGGCGAGCAGTACTTC. Translating it yields CASSLSGATGYWGEQYF.

This chain connects TRBV28 to TRBJ2-4; no clear D gene. V gave up 1 base and J gave up 5 bases, with 21 bases separating them. CDR1 is MDHEN, CDR2 SYDVKM, per germline. The CDR3 runs to 18 residues. The CDR3 DNA is TGTGCCAGCAGTTTATATGGTCGAACGCCTAGGCCCCAAAACATTCAGTACTTC. Translating it yields CASSLYGRTPRPQNIQYF.

The gene calls are TRBV30 and TRBJ2-3; no definite D call. V shed 2 bases and J shed 0 bases, with 12 bases lying between them. The CDR3 is made up of 15 amino acids. Germline V gene sequence: CDR1 GTSNPN, CDR2 SVGIG (reference sequence). The CDR3 loop reads CAWSWAELSTDTQYF. The CDR3 DNA follows: TGTGCCTGGAGTTGGGCAGAATTGAGCACAGATACGCAGTATTTT.

The chain combines TRBV2 with TRBJ2-5; 11 nucleotides line up with TRBD1. Germline CDR1 and CDR2: SNHLY and FYNNEI. This CDR3 contains 16 residues. After removal of 1 base from V and 7 bases from J, the junction contained 8 bases not matched to a gene. The CDR3 nucleotides read TGTGCCAGCAGTGAAGTGGTTTGGGGACAGGGGGTGACCCAGTACTTC. Protein: CASSEVVWGQGVTQYF.

This clone was counted a single time. The chain has TRBV9 and TRBJ2-5; D is undetermined. V lost 0 bases and J lost 5, with 8 bases in between. The CDR3 has 13 amino acids. CDR1 SGDLS and CDR2 YYNGEE come from the germline V gene. The CDR3 reads CASSVDILETQYF. The CDR3 DNA reads TGTGCCAGCAGCGTAGACATTTTGGAGACCCAGTACTTC.